These 31 T cell receptor beta chains were sequenced from one sample in a study of blood T cell repertoires in COVID-19. Only in-frame clones appear in the TCRdb table, and some are missing; sequencing was by immunoSEQ multiplex PCR. The sample holds roughly 160,000 clones, roughly 80% seen once. Sequences were obtained from PBMCs or T cells enriched from blood (not recorded which). Source of these receptors: a woman aged 35 to 49 with acute COVID-19.

The V and J genes are TRBV7-8 and TRBJ2-7, with TRBD2 matching 7 bases. Trimming took 4 bases from V and 5 from J; bases not matched to a gene: 11. CDR1 and CDR2 (germline): SGHVS, FQNEAQ. The CDR3 covers 15 residues. The CDR3 DNA sequence: TGTGCCAGCAGCTCTCGGGACTCGGGGGGTAACGAGCAGTACGTC. Amino acid sequence: CASSSRDSGGNEQYV.

V usage is TRBV24-1 and J usage is TRBJ2-5, with D hard to call. From germline, CDR1 is KGHDR and CDR2 SFDVKD. The V end was cut by 1 base, the J end by 13 bases, with 12 bases between. The CDR3 has 12 residues. CDR3 sequence: CATSDFKSGWYF. As DNA, the CDR3 is TGTGCCACCAGTGATTTCAAATCGGGTTGGTACTTC.

This chain joins TRBV7-8 and TRBJ2-7; 13 bases match TRBD2. The junction had 6 bases not matched to a gene; V was cut back by 5 bases and J by 5 bases. Germline V CDR1 and CDR2: SGHVS, FQNEAQ. There are 15 residues in the CDR3. CDR3 DNA sequence: TGTGCCAGCAGCCCGACTAGCGGGAGGAGCGACGAGCAGTACGTC. This gives the protein CASSPTSGRSDEQYV.

The gene calls are TRBV11-3 and TRBJ2-5; 7 positions agree with TRBD1. Germline assignment: CDR1 SGHNT and CDR2 YENEEA. The CDR3 length is 14 residues. The V and J ends lost 5 bases and 5 bases, in that order; junction bases with no gene match: 8. CDR3 amino acids: CASSLRGSAETQYF. For the CDR3, the DNA is TGTGCCAGCAGCCTCAGGGGGTCGGCGGAGACCCAGTACTTC.

V and J are TRBV7-2 and TRBJ1-5; 9 bases match TRBD1. The CDR3 contains 16 residues. V shed 0 bases, J shed 7 bases, and the junction held 7 bases outside the gene matches. The germline V gene encodes CDR1 SGHTA and CDR2 FQGNSA. CDR3 loop: CASSLAGTGLGQPQHF. Here the CDR3 DNA reads TGTGCCAGCAGCTTAGCGGGGACAGGGTTAGGGCAGCCCCAGCATTTT. Drawing the rest from reference TRBV7-2 and TRBJ1-5, the complete variable domain is GAGVSQSPSNKVTEKGKDVELRCDPISGHTALYWYRQSLGQGLEFLIYFQGNSAPDKSGLPSDRFSAERTGGSVSTLTIQRTQQEDSAVYLCASSLAGTGLGQPQHFGDGTRLSIL.

In this sample, this clone turned up a few times. The chain employs TRBV4-1 and TRBJ2-4; TRBD2 matches 13 bases. The V gene's germline CDR1 is MGHRA and CDR2 YSYEKL. J was trimmed by 7 bases and V by 0 bases; bases with no gene match: 3. The CDR3 length is 16 residues. CDR3 DNA: TGCGCCAGCAGCCAAGATAGGACTAGCGGGAGTAACATTCAGTACTTC. This translates into CASSQDRTSGSNIQYF.

The rearrangement uses TRBV27 and TRBJ2-2; maybe TRBD2 (6 bases). Trimming shortened V by 8 bases and J by 1 base, and 14 bases separated the two germline ends. This CDR3 region has 15 residues. Looked up from germline, CDR1 is MNHEY and CDR2 is SMNVEV (reference sequence). The CDR3 DNA is TGTGCCAGCCGATGGGGTAGCGGGAACACCGGGGAGCTGTTTTTT. Its protein product is CASRWGSGNTGELFF.

V is TRBV27 and J is TRBJ1-5; a possible D gene is TRBD1 (6 bases). The CDR3 totals 17 residues. Trimming removed 8 bases from V and 1 base from J, with 21 bases in between. Germline V CDR1 and CDR2: MNHEY, SMNVEV (reference sequence). This CDR3 reads CASRQTVGGWSNQPQHF. CDR3 nucleotides: TGTGCCAGCCGCCAAACTGTAGGGGGATGGAGCAATCAGCCCCAGCATTTT.

This clone has just one count. The chain has TRBV11-3 and TRBJ2-7; TRBD2 is a possible D gene (5 bases). Germline V gene sequence: CDR1 SGHNT, CDR2 YENEEA. CDR3 length: 12 residues. Trimming took off 5 bases at V and 4 bases at J, with 9 bases between the two ends. The CDR3 spells CASSRGEYEQYF. In DNA form, the CDR3 reads TGTGCCAGCAGCCGTGGGGAGTACGAGCAGTACTTC.

This clone appeared many times. V gene TRBV28 combines with J gene TRBJ1-2; 12 bases fit TRBD1. Germline trimming cut 4 bases from V and 8 bases from J; bases unmatched to any gene: 8. Germline V gene data show CDR1 as MDHEN and CDR2 as SYDVKM. The CDR3 loop spans 15 amino acids. Here the CDR3 reads CASSSTGQGAMGYTF. CDR3 coding DNA: TGTGCCAGCAGTTCTACGGGACAGGGGGCGATGGGCTACACCTTC.

This clone was counted ten times or more. The rearrangement uses TRBV2 and TRBJ1-2, with a weak D call TRBD1 (6 bases). Trimming took off 6 bases at V and 4 bases at J, with 12 bases between the two ends. CDR1 SNHLY and CDR2 FYNNEI come from the germline V gene. The CDR3 is 13 amino acids. In DNA form, the CDR3 reads TGTGCCAGCAGGGAGACAGGATTCTATGGCTACACCTTC. It encodes CASRETGFYGYTF.

This clone occurred a few times. The J gene is TRBJ2-5, the V gene TRBV5-6; D gene unclear. CDR1 SGHDT and CDR2 YYEEEE come from the germline V gene. The V and J ends lost 2 bases and 2 bases respectively, with 7 bases between them. The length of the CDR3 is 13 residues. As DNA, the CDR3 is TGTGCCAGCAGCTTCGTGGCACAAGAGACCCAGTACTTC. Translating it yields CASSFVAQETQYF.

This clone was counted only a few times. The chain has TRBV7-9 and TRBJ2-7; 7 bases are shared with TRBD1. Trimming took 5 bases from V and 0 from J; bases not matched to a gene: 10. CDR1 is SEHNR, CDR2 FQNEAQ, per germline (reference sequence). CDR3 length equals 16 residues. The CDR3 spells CASSHSVWDSSYEQYF. The CDR3 nucleotides are TGTGCCAGCAGCCATTCGGTTTGGGACAGCTCCTACGAGCAGTACTTC.

The chain is built from TRBV10-3 and TRBJ2-7; 7 bases are shared with TRBD1. This CDR3 is 14 amino acids long. V shed 6 bases and J 2 bases; nucleotides not matched to a gene: 7. CDR1 is ENHRY and CDR2 is SYGVKD in the germline V gene. Here the CDR3 reads CAISPATGAYEQYF. DNA of the CDR3: TGTGCCATCAGCCCGGCTACAGGGGCCTACGAGCAGTACTTC.

CDR3 coding DNA: TGTGCCAGTAGTATAGTGCCGGGGGCTAGCGGGAGGCTCGGGCCTGAGCAGTTCTTC. Its protein product is CASSIVPGASGRLGPEQFF. The V and J genes are TRBV19 and TRBJ2-1; TRBD2 aligns across 11 bases. V lost 1 base and J lost 9; bases outside the gene matches: 17. The germline V gene has CDR1 LNHDA and CDR2 SQIVND (reference sequence). CDR3 length: 19 amino acids.

The chain has TRBV7-9 and TRBJ2-1; 7 bases align to TRBD2. Trimming removed 4 bases from V and 5 bases from J; junction bases left unmatched: 5. Germline V CDR1 and CDR2: SEHNR, FQNEAQ (reference sequence). CDR3 length: 14 residues. CDR3 in amino acids: CASSSGLADNEQFF. The DNA of the CDR3 is TGTGCCAGCAGCTCCGGGCTAGCGGACAATGAGCAGTTCTTC.

This clone occurred a few times. The rearrangement joins TRBV21-1 to TRBJ2-1; no check of the table's D call, TRBD2, against the DNA was made. TRBV21-1 is annotated as a pseudogene. The CDR3 is 15 amino acids. The CDR3 spells CASSKGLAGDNEQFF. CDR3 coding DNA: TGTGCCAGCAGCAAGGGACTAGCGGGAGACAATGAGCAGTTCTTC.

The chain uses TRBV6-5 and TRBJ2-1; D unresolved. The CDR3 loop spans 12 amino acids. Looked up from germline, CDR1 is MNHEY and CDR2 is SVGAGI. The V and J ends lost 3 bases and 8 bases respectively, with 8 bases between them. Here the CDR3 DNA reads TGTGCCAGCAGTTATACGGGTGATGAGCAGTTCTTC. This gives the protein CASSYTGDEQFF.

The CDR3 spells CARSLGSSQGEIREKTDTQYF. CDR3 in DNA: TGTGCCAGAAGCTTGGGCTCGTCACAGGGGGAGATCCGGGAGAAAACAGATACGCAGTATTTT. The J gene is TRBJ2-3, the V gene TRBV5-3, with TRBD1 matching over 8 bases. TRBV5-3 is placed among ORFs of uncertain function. After removal of 0 bases from V and 3 bases from J, the junction contained 21 bases not matched to a gene. This CDR3 region has 21 residues.

The genes are TRBV5-4 and TRBJ1-2; TRBD1 matches at 10 bases. CDR1 and CDR2 from the germline V gene are SGHNT and YYREEE (reference sequence). V lost 7 bases and J lost 7; bases outside the gene matches: 16. The CDR3 runs 16 residues. This CDR3 reads CASRPQVTGGIGGYTF. In DNA form, the CDR3 reads TGTGCCAGCCGGCCGCAAGTGACAGGGGGCATCGGTGGCTACACCTTC.

This sequence joins TRBV3-1 (or the pseudogene TRBV3-2) and TRBJ1-2, with 7 bases fitting TRBD1. The CDR3 is made up of 15 amino acids. After removal of 0 bases from V and 9 bases from J, the junction contained 10 bases not matched to a gene. Germline V CDR1 and CDR2: LGHDT, YNNKEL (reference sequence). Written as DNA, the CDR3 is TGTGCCAGCAGCCAAGAACGGTTAGACAGGGAAAGCTACACCTTC. As protein: CASSQERLDRESYTF.

The chain joins TRBV5-6 to TRBJ2-2, with TRBD1 matching over 7 bases. CDR3 length: 13 amino acids. Trimming took 2 bases from V and 7 from J; bases not matched to a gene: 2. Looked up from germline, CDR1 is SGHDT and CDR2 is YYEEEE. The CDR3 sequence is CASSFTGDGELFF. CDR3 nucleotides: TGTGCCAGCAGCTTCACAGGGGACGGGGAGCTGTTTTTT.

This clone was counted a few times. J is TRBJ1-5 and V is TRBV6-5; D call uncertain. This CDR3 comprises 14 residues. V was trimmed by 4 bases and J by 3 bases, leaving 10 bases between them. Germline V gene sequence: CDR1 MNHEY, CDR2 SVGAGI. CDR3: CASSWGGPNQPQHF. Written as DNA, the CDR3 is TGTGCCAGCAGTTGGGGAGGGCCCAATCAGCCCCAGCATTTT.

The V call is TRBV5-1, the J call TRBJ1-1; a possible D gene is TRBD1 (6 bases). Germline CDR1 SGHRS, CDR2 YFSETQ. V dropped 2 bases and J dropped 11 bases, with 22 bases sitting between them. The CDR3 loop spans 15 amino acids. Here the CDR3 DNA reads TGCGCCAGCAGCTTTGGTTCGAGGGACAACGGATTGGCTTTCTTT. It is translated as CASSFGSRDNGLAFF.

The chain uses TRBV9 and TRBJ1-1; TRBD1 aligns across 9 bases. The CDR3 has 16 residues. Germline V gene data show CDR1 as SGDLS and CDR2 as YYNGEE. The V and J ends lost 7 bases and 0 bases, in that order; junction bases with no gene match: 10. CDR3 protein: CASGKGQGLLNTEAFF. The CDR3 DNA reads as TGTGCCAGCGGCAAAGGACAGGGGCTACTGAACACTGAAGCTTTCTTT.

V usage is TRBV3-1 (or the pseudogene TRBV3-2) and J usage is TRBJ2-5; unclear D gene. Trimming took 0 bases from V and 9 from J, leaving 17 bases between them. This CDR3 comprises 15 residues. CDR1 and CDR2 from the germline V gene are LGHDT and YNNKEL (reference sequence). The CDR3 protein is CASSQDVERIWAQYF. CDR3 DNA: TGTGCCAGCAGCCAAGATGTCGAGAGGATTTGGGCCCAGTACTTC.

The J gene is TRBJ1-5, the V gene TRBV18; D remains ambiguous. The CDR3 runs to 13 residues. Between the trimmed V and J ends, which lost 3 bases and 8 bases, there was a span of 11 bases. Germline CDR1 KGHSH, CDR2 LQKENI. CDR3 nucleotide sequence: TGTGCCAGCTCACCCGAGGCCTGGGAGCCCCAGCATTTT. Translating it yields CASSPEAWEPQHF. The full variable domain, rest sourced from reference TRBV18 and TRBJ1-5, is NAGVMQNPRHLVRRRGQEARLRCSPMKGHSHVYWYRQLPEEGLKFMVYLQKENIIDESGMPKERFSAEFPKEGPSILRIQQVVRGDSAAYFCASSPEAWEPQHFGDGTRLSIL.

The chain combines TRBV2 with TRBJ2-3; D possibly corresponds to TRBD2 (6 bases). Trimming left V 6 bases short and J 6 bases short, with 16 bases between. The V gene's germline CDR1 is SNHLY and CDR2 FYNNEI. The CDR3 is 14 residues long. CDR3 protein: CASSRDRGTDTQYF. The CDR3 nucleotides read TGTGCCAGCAGCCGGGACCGGGGGACGGATACGCAGTATTTT.

The J gene is TRBJ2-1, the V gene TRBV20-1; 9 nucleotides match TRBD2. V shed 3 bases and J 4 bases; nucleotides not matched to a gene: 7. The CDR3 is made up of 15 amino acids. Germline V CDR1 and CDR2: DFQATT, SNEGSKA (reference sequence). CDR3 residues: CSASGLAISYNEQFF. The CDR3 DNA is TGCAGTGCTAGTGGACTAGCGATATCGTACAATGAGCAGTTCTTC.

The chain has TRBV5-4 and TRBJ2-1; D is unresolved. V dropped 5 bases and J dropped 0 bases, with 12 bases sitting between them. Germline assignment: CDR1 SGHNT and CDR2 YYREEE (reference sequence). The CDR3 has 15 amino acids. In nucleotides, the CDR3 is TGTGCCAGCAGTGCCCACTGGAGCTCCTACAATGAGCAGTTCTTC. It translates to CASSAHWSSYNEQFF.

The chain links TRBV5-1 to TRBJ2-1; TRBD2 might be the D (6 bases). The CDR3 sequence is 17 residues long. Germline V gives CDR1 SGHRS, CDR2 YFSETQ. Trimming removed 4 bases from V and 2 bases from J, with 19 bases in between. As DNA, the CDR3 is TGCGCCAGCAGCCGAGACCCCACGGGAGTCACCTACAATGAGCAGTTCTTC. It yields the protein CASSRDPTGVTYNEQFF.